This T cell receptor beta chain was obtained from a study of molecular identifiers for immune sequencing clone quantification. Overall study results and limits: Clonotypes surpassing 20 RNA copies contained over 97% of effector molecules, versus under 1% in naive cells. Reports indicate spiked Jurkat TCR RNA from one cell could be found among 900,000 to 1,000,000 naive cells. Identical TCR molecules sharing a barcode could underestimate highly expanded clone sizes.

TCRdb ran MiXCR on the PCR reads and lists one entry per CDR3 protein. The table has over 550,000 distinct CDR3 sequences, about 25% seen once. This clonotype was detected only once. Its antigen is not identified. A much larger clone lies one base from this, so it may be a read error. CDR3 length: 14 amino acids. Germline lookup yields CDR1 LGHDT and CDR2 YNNKEL (reference sequence). This clonotype was obtained from a human donor in good health. Some libraries in this study had Jurkat cell RNA spiked in. Specimen: naive CD8+ T cells from blood, with Jurkat cell RNA spiked in. The subset here: FACS-sorted CD8+CD4-CCR7+CD45RA+ naive T cells. The J gene is TRBJ2-2, the V gene TRBV3-1, with D perhaps given as TRBD1 or TRBD2 (5 bases each). CDR3 sequence: CASSANLVTGDLFF. The CDR3 bases are TGTGCCAGCAGCGCGAATCTTGTTACCGGGGACCTGTTTTTT.